Listed here are 12 T cell receptor beta chains from one sample, sequenced in a study of CD4 T cell repertoires in COVID-19. Assay: immunoSEQ multiplex PCR; the TCRdb copy retains only in-frame clones and omits some. The sample lists tens of thousands of clones, around 86% occurring once. These memory T cells were uncultured and sequenced directly after ex vivo isolation. The starting material was central memory CD4+ T cells from blood, obtained before the COVID-19 pandemic. These receptors were taken from a human donor who had COVID-19.

The genes are TRBV18 and TRBJ1-2; TRBD1 matches 9 bases. Germline V gene sequence: CDR1 KGHSH, CDR2 LQKENI. The CDR3 is 14 residues long. The V and J ends lost 3 bases and 2 bases, in that order; junction bases with no gene match: 1. The CDR3 loop reads CASSPGTGNYGYTF. The DNA for the CDR3 is TGTGCCAGCTCACCCGGGACAGGGAACTATGGCTACACCTTC.

The V and J genes are TRBV28 and TRBJ2-7, with 7 bases fitting TRBD2. CDR3 length equals 12 residues. The germline CDR1 and CDR2 sequences are MDHEN and SYDVKM. The J segment lost 1 base and the V segment lost 10 bases, leaving 4 bases of the junction unmatched. As DNA, the CDR3 is TGTGCCACAGGGCGGGGGTCCTACGAGCAGTACTTC. Translated: CATGRGSYEQYF.

V is TRBV7-9 and J is TRBJ1-1; tentative D call: TRBD1 (6 bases). The germline V and J ends were trimmed by 7 bases and 0 bases, with 12 bases remaining between them. Germline V gene data show CDR1 as SEHNR and CDR2 as FQNEAQ (reference sequence). There are 14 residues in the CDR3. CDR3 in amino acids: CASTRSGVNTEAFF. The CDR3 DNA reads as TGTGCCAGCACCCGATCAGGGGTGAACACTGAAGCTTTCTTT.

This clone appeared a single time. The J gene is TRBJ2-3, the V gene TRBV27, with no clear D. The CDR3 totals 11 residues. Trimming left V 8 bases short and J 5 bases short, with 8 bases between. Germline CDR1 is MNHEY and CDR2 is SMNVEV (reference sequence). The CDR3 DNA reads as TGTGCCAGCGGCCAGATAGATACGCAGTATTTT. This sequence encodes CASGQIDTQYF.

V usage is TRBV2 and J usage is TRBJ1-2; D gene uncertain. This CDR3 contains 15 residues. Between the trimmed V and J ends, which lost 8 bases and 1 base, there was a span of 17 bases. Germline V lookup: CDR1 SNHLY, CDR2 FYNNEI. The CDR3 sequence is CASLKSYPFNYGYTF. In DNA form, the CDR3 reads TGTGCCAGCCTCAAGTCCTACCCCTTTAACTATGGCTACACCTTC.

This rearrangement joins TRBV6-5 to TRBJ1-2, with 7 bases aligning to TRBD1. The germline CDR1 and CDR2 sequences are MNHEY and SVGAGI. Trimming at V came to 5 bases and at J to 1 base, leaving 4 bases not matched to a gene. This CDR3 region has 14 residues. The CDR3 sequence is CASSRGQLNYGYTF. The DNA of the CDR3 is TGTGCCAGCAGTCGGGGACAGCTTAACTATGGCTACACCTTC.

The gene calls are TRBV30 and TRBJ1-2, with 7 bases identical to TRBD1. Trimming removed 3 bases from V and 8 bases from J; junction bases left unmatched: 9. The CDR3 extends over 13 amino acids. From germline, CDR1 is GTSNPN and CDR2 SVGIG (reference sequence). The CDR3 spells CAWSPDRDEGYTF. For the CDR3, the DNA is TGTGCCTGGAGCCCAGACAGGGATGAAGGCTACACCTTC.

J is TRBJ2-7 and V is TRBV10-2, with D tentatively TRBD2 (6 bases). Trimming removed 6 bases from V and 0 bases from J, with 12 bases in between. CDR3 length equals 14 residues. Per germline, CDR1 WSHSY and CDR2 SAAADI. The CDR3 sequence is CASRAGLPSYEQYF. Written as DNA, the CDR3 is TGCGCCAGCAGGGCGGGACTTCCCTCCTACGAGCAGTACTTC.

V is TRBV6-5 and J is TRBJ2-7; 12 bases line up with TRBD1. This CDR3 region has 15 residues. CDR1 and CDR2 from the germline V gene are MNHEY and SVGAGI. V was pared by 6 bases and J by 9 bases, with 12 bases of the junction left unmatched. DNA of the CDR3: TGTGCCAGCAGGCTGTCCGGGACAGGGGGCGCTGGGCAGTACTTC. It translates to CASRLSGTGGAGQYF.

The rearrangement uses TRBV19 and TRBJ2-1; D might be TRBD1 (5 bases). The germline CDR1 and CDR2 sequences are LNHDA and SQIVND (reference sequence). The CDR3 spans 19 residues. V gave up 2 bases and J gave up 0 bases, with 20 bases separating them. The DNA for the CDR3 is TGTGCCAGTAGTATACCTTCGTTGGGCACTACAGGCTCCTACAATGAGCAGTTCTTC. Protein sequence: CASSIPSLGTTGSYNEQFF. The full variable domain, completed using reference TRBV19 and TRBJ2-1, is DGGITQSPKYLFRKEGQNVTLSCEQNLNHDAMYWYRQDPGQGLRLIYYSQIVNDFQKGDIAEGYSVSREKKESFPLTVTSAQKNPTAFYLCASSIPSLGTTGSYNEQFFGPGTRLTVL.

V gene TRBV5-5 combines with J gene TRBJ1-5; tentatively, D is TRBD1 (5 bases). This CDR3 region has 15 residues. V shed 0 bases and J shed 4 bases, with 11 bases lying between them. Germline V gene lookup returns CDR1 SGHKS and CDR2 YYEKEE (reference sequence). As DNA, the CDR3 is TGTGCCAGCAGCTTGGATGCCAGGGAAAATCAGCCCCAGCATTTT. As protein: CASSLDARENQPQHF.

This rearrangement joins TRBV7-8 to TRBJ1-2; the D gene is possibly TRBD1 (5 bases). CDR1 is SGHVS and CDR2 is FQNEAQ in the germline V gene. V shed 5 bases and J shed 8 bases, with 12 bases lying between them. The length of the CDR3 is 12 residues. The chain's CDR3 is CASSPTTVGYTF. CDR3 DNA: TGTGCCAGCAGCCCCACGACAGTCGGCTACACCTTC.